These 19 T cell receptor beta chains originate from one sample sequenced in a study of OX40 agonist ivuxolimab in advanced cancers. Clones were sequenced by immunoSEQ multiplex PCR, and TCRdb holds only the in-frame ones, with some missing. The table has 70,000 to 95,000 clones, 90% seen once. The specimen comprised CD4+ or CD8+ T cells sorted from blood, sampled in a trial of the OX40 agonist ivuxolimab. Receptors originate from an adult with an advanced solid tumor such as melanoma, head and neck, liver or kidney cancer.

This clone appeared once. The chain combines TRBV19 with TRBJ2-5, with a weak D call TRBD2 (11 bases). This CDR3 has 17 residues. The germline CDR1 and CDR2 sequences are LNHDA and SQIVND (reference sequence). With 7 bases removed from V and 5 bases from J, the gap between germline ends came to 26 bases. The CDR3 region has the DNA TGTGCCAGTAACTCGGGACAGGGGATAGCGGGGGGGGAGACCCAGTACTTC. Protein product: CASNSGQGIAGGETQYF.

The V and J genes are TRBV4-2 and TRBJ1-6; D call uncertain. Germline CDR1 is LGHNA and CDR2 is YNFKEQ. CDR3 size: 15 residues. V lost 0 bases and J 9 bases, leaving 12 bases between the germline ends. As DNA, the CDR3 is TGTGCCAGCAGCCAAGATTTCAACAGCGCTTCACCCCTCCACTTT. Translated: CASSQDFNSASPLHF.

The CDR3 protein is CASSARQGGEKLFF. In DNA form, the CDR3 reads TGTGCCAGCAGCGCACGACAGGGCGGTGAAAAACTGTTTTTT. The chain couples TRBV7-2 to TRBJ1-4; 7 nucleotides line up with TRBD1. The CDR3 contains 14 residues. J lost 7 bases, V lost 5 bases, and 7 bases had no gene match. Germline loops: CDR1 SGHTA, CDR2 FQGNSA. Using reference TRBV7-2 and TRBJ1-4 for the parts outside the CDR3, the full variable domain is GAGVSQSPSNKVTEKGKDVELRCDPISGHTALYWYRQSLGQGLEFLIYFQGNSAPDKSGLPSDRFSAERTGGSVSTLTIQRTQQEDSAVYLCASSARQGGEKLFFGSGTQLSVL.

This chain joins TRBV6-4 and TRBJ2-3, with a tentative D call TRBD2 (6 bases). CDR3 length: 13 amino acids. Per the germline V gene, CDR1 is MRHNA and CDR2 is SNTAGT. V lost 6 bases to trimming and J lost 5 bases, with 12 bases between them. CDR3 residues: CASSPYGGDTQYF. The CDR3 coding sequence is TGTGCCAGCAGCCCTTACGGGGGAGATACGCAGTATTTT.

The chain recombines TRBV11-2 with TRBJ1-2, with a tentative D call TRBD1 (6 bases). The germline V gene encodes CDR1 SGHAT and CDR2 FQNNGV. V lost 5 bases and J lost 5, with 12 bases in between. The CDR3 is 13 residues long. The CDR3 nucleotides are TGTGCCAGCAGCCCTCAGACAGGATATGGCTACACCTTC. This sequence encodes CASSPQTGYGYTF. The whole variable domain, filled in from reference TRBV11-2 and TRBJ1-2, reads EAGVAQSPRYKIIEKRQSVAFWCNPISGHATLYWYQQILGQGPKLLIQFQNNGVVDDSQLPKDRFSAERLKGVDSTLKIQPAKLEDSAVYLCASSPQTGYGYTFGSGTRLTVV.

V usage is TRBV6-6 and J usage is TRBJ2-7; 7 bases agree with TRBD1. This CDR3 comprises 13 residues. J gave up 6 bases and V 6 bases, and 8 bases lay outside the gene matches. The germline gives CDR1 MNHNY, CDR2 SVGAGI (reference sequence). The CDR3 bases are TGTGCCAGCAGCCACAGGGGTTTTGGCGAGCAGTACTTC. Translation: CASSHRGFGEQYF.

In this sample, this clone turned up a few times. The CDR3 coding sequence is TGTGCCAGCAGCACCTGGACAGGGCGCGAGCAGTACGTC. Translating gives CASSTWTGREQYV. V gene TRBV5-5 combines with J gene TRBJ2-7, with 8 bases identical to TRBD1. Germline CDR1 SGHKS, CDR2 YYEKEE (reference sequence). Trimming cost V 4 bases and J 6 bases; bases outside gene matches: 6. The CDR3 extends over 13 amino acids.

The chain has TRBV7-6 and TRBJ1-6; D is uncertain. V lost 0 bases, J lost 7 bases, and 10 bases lay in between. The CDR3 runs 15 residues. The germline V gene has CDR1 SGHVS and CDR2 FNYEAQ. The CDR3 region has the DNA TGTGCCAGCAGCTTAGCACCAGTGGGAAATTCACCCCTCCACTTT. Residues: CASSLAPVGNSPLHF.

The chain recombines TRBV30 with TRBJ1-3; D is possibly TRBD1 (5 bases). The V end was cut by 4 bases, the J end by 3 bases, with 7 bases between. Looked up from germline, CDR1 is GTSNPN and CDR2 is SVGIG (reference sequence). The CDR3 runs 12 residues. The CDR3 DNA sequence: TGTGCCTGGACAGGGCTTGGAAACACCATATATTTT. Its translation: CAWTGLGNTIYF.

The chain is built from TRBV6-1 and TRBJ1-5, with D hard to call. This CDR3 contains 14 residues. Trimming shortened V by 3 bases and J by 2 bases, and 8 bases separated the two germline ends. The germline gives CDR1 MNHNS, CDR2 SASEGT. DNA of the CDR3: TGTGCCAGCAGTGAGCCCCACGGCAATCAGCCCCAGCATTTT. It encodes CASSEPHGNQPQHF.

The chain links TRBV4-1 to TRBJ2-3; D perhaps matches TRBD1 (6 bases). Germline V gives CDR1 MGHRA, CDR2 YSYEKL. The CDR3 loop spans 15 amino acids. The V gene lost 1 base and the J gene lost 0 bases, with 8 bases spanning the gap. This CDR3 is CASSQGTVSTDTQYF. The CDR3, as DNA: TGCGCCAGCAGCCAAGGGACAGTTAGCACAGATACGCAGTATTTT.

This clone was picked up one time. The V call is TRBV2, the J call TRBJ2-7; D might be TRBD1 (6 bases). V was shortened by 4 bases and J by 7 bases, with 11 bases between the two germline ends. The CDR3 is 12 residues long. CDR1 and CDR2 from the germline V gene are SNHLY and FYNNEI. In DNA form, the CDR3 reads TGTGCCAGCAGTGTCGGACAGATTGAGCAGTACGTC. Residues: CASSVGQIEQYV.

The chain recombines TRBV18 with TRBJ2-3; no clear D gene. The germline V and J ends were trimmed by 3 bases and 3 bases, with 10 bases remaining between them. The CDR3 is 14 residues long. Germline lookup yields CDR1 KGHSH and CDR2 LQKENI. The CDR3 protein is CASSPTRRTDTQYF. CDR3 nucleotide sequence: TGTGCCAGCTCACCTACCCGGCGGACAGATACGCAGTATTTT.

V usage is TRBV12-1 and J usage is TRBJ2-3; the table's D call, TRBD2, was not checked against the DNA. TRBV12-1 is a listed pseudogene. CDR3 length: 14 amino acids. The CDR3 region has the DNA TGTGCCAGCAGCCTACGGACTAGCACAGATACGCAGTATTTT. Protein: CASSLRTSTDTQYF.

J is TRBJ2-7 and V is TRBV6-1, with TRBD1 matching over 8 bases. Per the germline V gene, CDR1 is MNHNS and CDR2 is SASEGT. V gave up 10 bases and J gave up 2 bases; unmatched junction bases: 10. The CDR3 totals 14 residues. This CDR3 is CATSRQGFAYEQYV. CDR3 DNA sequence: TGTGCCACCTCTAGACAGGGGTTTGCCTACGAGCAGTACGTC.

V usage is TRBV5-5 and J usage is TRBJ1-1; 7 bases agree with TRBD1. V shed 2 bases and J 3 bases; nucleotides not matched to a gene: 7. The CDR3 is 15 residues long. The germline V gene encodes CDR1 SGHKS and CDR2 YYEKEE (reference sequence). The CDR3 DNA reads TGTGCCAGCAGCTTAACACAGGGGCTTGACACTGAAGCTTTCTTT. It is translated as CASSLTQGLDTEAFF.

J is TRBJ1-2 and V is TRBV19; tentative D call: TRBD1 (6 bases). Germline V gene data show CDR1 as LNHDA and CDR2 as SQIVND (reference sequence). The CDR3 spans 14 residues. The V end lost 4 bases, the J end lost 2 bases, and 11 bases lay between the germline ends. CDR3 DNA: TGTGCCAGTAGTAATAACCAGGGGAACTATGGCTACACCTTC. Translation gives CASSNNQGNYGYTF.

The chain couples TRBV2 to TRBJ2-7, with TRBD1 identical over 8 bases. The ends lost 3 bases at V and 3 bases at J; junction bases unmatched: 7. The CDR3 sequence is 15 residues long. CDR1 and CDR2 (germline): SNHLY, FYNNEI. The CDR3 DNA is TGTGCCAGCAGTGACCTTGGGGACAGGTACTACGAGCAGTACGTC. It yields the protein CASSDLGDRYYEQYV.

The genes are TRBV9 and TRBJ2-1; D is perhaps TRBD1 or TRBD2 (5 bases each). The CDR3 is 14 amino acids. Trimming took off 0 bases at V and 9 bases at J, with 13 bases between the two ends. Germline lookup yields CDR1 SGDLS and CDR2 YYNGEE. This chain's CDR3 is CASSVDSRDGEQFF. The CDR3 coding sequence is TGTGCCAGCAGCGTAGATAGTAGGGACGGTGAGCAGTTCTTC.